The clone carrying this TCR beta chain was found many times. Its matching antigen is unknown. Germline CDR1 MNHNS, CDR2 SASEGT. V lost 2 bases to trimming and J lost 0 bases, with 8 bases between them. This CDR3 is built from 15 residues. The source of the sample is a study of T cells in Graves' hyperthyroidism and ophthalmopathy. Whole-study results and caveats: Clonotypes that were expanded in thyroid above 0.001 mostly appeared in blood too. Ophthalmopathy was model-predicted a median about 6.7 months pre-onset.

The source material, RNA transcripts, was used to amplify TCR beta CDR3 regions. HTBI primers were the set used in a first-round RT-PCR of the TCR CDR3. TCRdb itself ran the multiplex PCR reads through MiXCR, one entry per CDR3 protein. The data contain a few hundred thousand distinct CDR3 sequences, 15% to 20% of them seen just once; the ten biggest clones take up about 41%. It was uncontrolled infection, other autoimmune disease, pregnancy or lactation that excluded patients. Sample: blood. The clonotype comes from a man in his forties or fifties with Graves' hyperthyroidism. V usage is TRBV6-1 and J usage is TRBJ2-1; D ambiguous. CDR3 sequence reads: CASSEMAVSYNEQFF. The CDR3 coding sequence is TGTGCCAGCAGTGAAATGGCAGTCTCCTACAATGAGCAGTTCTTC.